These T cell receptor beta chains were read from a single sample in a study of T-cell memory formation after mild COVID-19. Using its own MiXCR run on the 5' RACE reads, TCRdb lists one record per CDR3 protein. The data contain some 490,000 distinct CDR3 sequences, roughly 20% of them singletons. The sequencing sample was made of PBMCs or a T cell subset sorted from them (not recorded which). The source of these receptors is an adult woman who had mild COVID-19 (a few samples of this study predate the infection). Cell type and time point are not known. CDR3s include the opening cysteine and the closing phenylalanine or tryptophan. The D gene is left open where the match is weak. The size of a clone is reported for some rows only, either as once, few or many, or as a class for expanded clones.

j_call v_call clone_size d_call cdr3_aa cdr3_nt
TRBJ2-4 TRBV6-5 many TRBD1 CASRGQGAGNIQYF TGTGCCAGCAGAGGACAGGGGGCAGGTAACATTCAGTACTTC
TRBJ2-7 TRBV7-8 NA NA CASSPGSLYEQYF TGTGCCAGCAGCCCAGGGTCCCTCTACGAGCAGTACTTC
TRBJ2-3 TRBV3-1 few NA CASSRLAPRKGPDTQYF TGTGCCAGCAGTCGTCTAGCGCCCCGAAAGGGTCCAGATACGCAGTATTTT
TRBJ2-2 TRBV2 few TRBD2 CASSRAGENTGELFF TGTGCCAGCAGCCGAGCGGGGGAGAACACCGGGGAGCTGTTTTTT
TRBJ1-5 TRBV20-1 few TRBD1 CSAISTGDYNQPQHF TGCAGTGCCATTTCGACAGGGGACTACAATCAGCCCCAGCATTTT
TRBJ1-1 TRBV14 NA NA CASSRMEGTEAFF TGTGCCAGCAGCCGGATGGAGGGCACTGAAGCTTTCTTT
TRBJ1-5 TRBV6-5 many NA CASSYSIITRQPQHF TGTGCCAGCAGTTACTCGATAATAACCAGACAGCCCCAGCATTTT
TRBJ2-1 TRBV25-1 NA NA CASSESGVSAYNEQFF TGTGCCAGCAGTGAATCAGGGGTTAGCGCCTACAATGAGCAGTTCTTC
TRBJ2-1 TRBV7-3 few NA CASSPSNFGSSDEQFF TGTGCCAGCAGTCCGAGTAATTTCGGTTCTAGTGATGAGCAGTTCTTC
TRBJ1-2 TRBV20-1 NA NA CSASGGYTF TGCAGTGCTAGTGGTGGCTACACCTTC
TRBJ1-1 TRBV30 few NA CAWDPGLNTEAFF TGTGCCTGGGACCCGGGCCTAAACACTGAAGCTTTCTTT
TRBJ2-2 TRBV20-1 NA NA CSARDRSRGELFFF NA
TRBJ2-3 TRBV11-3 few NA CASRSAVSTDTQYF TGTGCCAGCCGTTCGGCCGTTAGCACAGATACGCAGTATTTT
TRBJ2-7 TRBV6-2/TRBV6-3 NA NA CASSQQRMGQYF TGTGCCAGCAGCCAACAGAGGATGGGGCAGTACTTC
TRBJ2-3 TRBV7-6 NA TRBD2 CASSPGTGGSTDTQYF TGTGCCAGCAGCCCGGGGACGGGGGGGAGCACAGATACGCAGTATTTT
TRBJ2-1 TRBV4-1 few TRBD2 CASSQIGGSVVNEQFF TGCGCCAGCAGCCAAATCGGGGGGTCCGTAGTGAATGAGCAGTTCTTC
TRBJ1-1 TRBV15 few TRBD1 CATNPDRTTEAFF TGTGCCACCAACCCGGACAGGACCACCGAAGCTTTCTTT
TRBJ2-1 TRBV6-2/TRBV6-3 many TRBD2 CASSRLAGGYNEQFF TGTGCCAGCAGCCGACTAGCGGGAGGCTACAATGAGCAGTTCTTC